The 21 T cell receptor beta chains reported below all come from one sample, sequenced in a study of blood T cells in healthy people across ages. Through a sample-barcoded 5' primer and a J-beta primer mix, a second PCR was run for about 6 to 11 cycles. TCRdb independently ran MiXCR on the 5' RACE reads; one entry per CDR3 protein. The sample contains some 670,000 distinct CDR3 sequences, roughly half of which appear only once. The sequencing sample was made of blood. Every receptor here comes from an elderly woman in good health.

The chain couples TRBV27 to TRBJ2-5; D perhaps matches TRBD1 (5 bases). Germline-derived CDR1 and CDR2 are MNHEY and SMNVEV (reference sequence). V dropped 5 bases and J dropped 5 bases, with 12 bases sitting between them. The CDR3 covers 13 residues. CDR3 bases: TGTGCCAGCAGTGATAGGGGTGTCGAGACCCAGTACTTC. It codes for CASSDRGVETQYF.

V gene TRBV9 combines with J gene TRBJ1-1; maybe TRBD1 (6 bases). V dropped 3 bases and J dropped 5 bases, with 17 bases sitting between them. Germline assignment: CDR1 SGDLS and CDR2 YYNGEE. This CDR3 is 15 amino acids long. CDR3 sequence: CASSALGGAWTEAFF. The CDR3, as DNA: TGTGCCAGCAGCGCCCTGGGGGGGGCTTGGACTGAAGCTTTCTTT.

The chain couples TRBV5-1 to TRBJ2-3; D is unclear. Germline CDR1 and CDR2: SGHRS and YFSETQ. V lost 1 base and J lost 3, with 12 bases in between. The CDR3 runs to 15 residues. CDR3 nucleotides: TGCGCCAGCAGCTTGCAACAGCGAACAACAGATACGCAGTATTTT. This codes for CASSLQQRTTDTQYF.

This clonotype was seen only once. The genes are TRBV6-1 and TRBJ2-7; 8 bases map to TRBD2. Unmatched junction bases numbered 7, after V lost 7 bases and J lost 2 bases. CDR1 MNHNS and CDR2 SASEGT come from the germline V gene. CDR3 size: 14 residues. The CDR3 DNA reads TGTGCCAGCATTCCGGGACTAGAGCCCTACGAGCAGTACTTC. The encoded protein is CASIPGLEPYEQYF.

In its sample, this clonotype was seen many times. The chain recombines TRBV10-3 with TRBJ2-3, with 10 bases fitting TRBD1. The V gene end was trimmed by 6 bases and the J gene end by 10 bases; junction bases not matched to a gene: 7. Per the germline V gene, CDR1 is ENHRY and CDR2 is SYGVKD. This CDR3 region has 13 residues. The CDR3 loop is CAISAPDRGAQYF. The CDR3, as DNA: TGTGCCATCAGCGCCCCGGACAGGGGGGCGCAGTATTTT.

This clonotype was picked up a small number of times. This chain connects TRBV5-1 to TRBJ2-4; D is perhaps TRBD1 (6 bases). TRBJ2-5 matches the DNA end more closely, so the J call is doubtful. Looked up from germline, CDR1 is SGHRS and CDR2 is YFSETQ. The CDR3 length is 15 residues. The CDR3 loop is CASRSGTWGQETQYF. In DNA form, the CDR3 reads TGCGCCAGCAGGTCCGGGACATGGGGCCAAGAGACCCAGTACTTC.

This clonotype was counted ten times or more. V usage is TRBV6-5 and J usage is TRBJ1-2, with D hard to call. There are 14 residues in the CDR3. Germline CDR1 is MNHEY and CDR2 is SVGAGI. Trimming took off 2 bases at V and 5 bases at J, with 12 bases between the two ends. The CDR3 reads CASSYAYPDYGYTF. In nucleotides, the CDR3 is TGTGCCAGCAGTTACGCGTACCCTGATTATGGCTACACCTTC.

In this sample, this clonotype turned up many times. The chain combines TRBV27 with TRBJ2-7; a weak D match, TRBD1 (5 bases). The germline V gene encodes CDR1 MNHEY and CDR2 SMNVEV (reference sequence). The CDR3 has 13 amino acids. Trimming pared 2 bases from V and 3 bases from J, leaving 8 bases between. The CDR3 loop is CASSLQGSYEQYF. The CDR3 DNA reads TGTGCCAGCAGTTTACAGGGTAGCTACGAGCAGTACTTC.

This clonotype was seen only a few times. The chain recombines TRBV20-1 with TRBJ1-1; D not resolved. The CDR3 spans 11 residues. CDR1 and CDR2 (germline): DFQATT, SNEGSKA (reference sequence). V was clipped by 6 bases and J by 0 bases, with 5 bases between them. DNA of the CDR3: TGCAGTGCCTTCATGAACACTGAAGCTTTCTTT. This encodes CSAFMNTEAFF.

The chain recombines TRBV9 with TRBJ1-6; no firm D call. Trimming took 5 bases from V and 11 from J, leaving 5 bases between them. The CDR3 sequence is 10 residues long. CDR1 SGDLS and CDR2 YYNGEE come from the germline V gene. The CDR3 coding sequence is TGTGCCAGCAGGAAGCCACCCCTCCACTTT. It translates to CASRKPPLHF.

This clonotype was found many times. CDR3 nucleotides: TGTGCCAGCAGGCTACAAGGGGCCAACGTCCTGACTTTC. The encoded protein is CASRLQGANVLTF. The chain joins TRBV28 to TRBJ2-6; the D is unclear. Germline V gene data show CDR1 as MDHEN and CDR2 as SYDVKM. V lost 6 bases and J lost 4, with 7 bases in between. The CDR3 has 13 amino acids.

This clonotype was counted between two and nine times. The chain is built from TRBV7-2 and TRBJ1-1, with a weak D call TRBD1 (5 bases). The germline V and J ends were trimmed by 1 base and 5 bases, with 11 bases remaining between them. This CDR3 has 14 amino acids. CDR1 is SGHTA, CDR2 FQGNSA, per germline. CDR3 loop: CASSLVGRETEAFF. CDR3 bases: TGTGCCAGCAGCTTAGTTGGCAGGGAGACTGAAGCTTTCTTT.

A single count supports this clonotype. This sequence joins TRBV10-3 and TRBJ2-3, with D possibly TRBD1 on 6 matching bases. This CDR3 has 14 residues. CDR1 and CDR2 (germline): ENHRY, SYGVKD. V lost 10 bases and J 0 bases, leaving 14 bases between the germline ends. CDR3 DNA sequence: TGTGCCACCCAACCTGGACAGAGCACAGATACGCAGTATTTT. It specifies CATQPGQSTDTQYF.

The genes are TRBV20-1 and TRBJ2-3; 14 bases line up with TRBD2. V trimming: 6 bases; J trimming: 1 base; junction bases outside the gene matches: 9. The CDR3 runs to 17 residues. Germline values: CDR1 DFQATT, CDR2 SNEGSKA (reference sequence). CDR3 residues: CSAKTSGRAGGTDTQYF. CDR3 in DNA: TGCAGTGCCAAGACTAGCGGGAGGGCCGGGGGCACAGATACGCAGTATTTT.

In its sample, this clonotype was seen a few times. The chain has TRBV7-3 and TRBJ2-3; 11 positions match TRBD2. The CDR3 extends over 16 amino acids. V lost 6 bases, J lost 5 bases, and 10 bases stayed unmatched. The germline CDR1 and CDR2 sequences are SGHTA and FQGTGA. DNA of the CDR3: TGTGCCAGCAGAGATGAGCTAGCGGGGGGAATAGATACGCAGTATTTT. The encoded protein is CASRDELAGGIDTQYF.

The V call is TRBV30, the J call TRBJ2-5, with 7 bases that match TRBD2. The CDR3 is 14 residues long. The junction had 5 bases not matched to a gene; V was cut back by 2 bases and J by 2 bases. Germline V gives CDR1 GTSNPN, CDR2 SVGIG (reference sequence). The CDR3, as DNA: TGTGCCTGGAGTCCGGGACTACTACAAGAGACCCAGTACTTC. This translates into CAWSPGLLQETQYF.

The sample holds many counts of this clonotype. The genes are TRBV14 and TRBJ2-3; the D gene is possibly TRBD1 (5 bases). Trimming stripped 3 bases from V and 5 bases from J, with 12 bases between. The length of the CDR3 is 14 residues. Germline CDR1 and CDR2: SGHDN and FVKESK. CDR3 in amino acids: CASSHRAKGDTQYF. The CDR3 bases are TGTGCCAGCAGCCACAGGGCCAAGGGAGATACGCAGTATTTT.

V and J are TRBV29-1 and TRBJ2-5, with TRBD2 as a possible D gene (7 bases). The DNA end is a closer match to TRBJ2-7, so the J assignment may be wrong. The CDR3 has 13 residues. Germline-derived CDR1 and CDR2 are SQVTM and ANQGSEA. The CDR3 here is CSVAWGGLLEQYF. CDR3 nucleotide sequence: TGCAGCGTTGCTTGGGGGGGCCTCCTCGAGCAGTACTTC.

This clonotype occurred many times. V usage is TRBV29-1 and J usage is TRBJ2-3; 8 positions match TRBD1. With V trimmed by 6 bases and J by 2 bases, 10 bases remained unmatched. The length of the CDR3 is 15 residues. Germline lookup yields CDR1 SQVTM and CDR2 ANQGSEA. CDR3 loop: CSVATGTGITDTQYF. The DNA of the CDR3 is TGCAGCGTAGCTACCGGGACAGGTATCACAGATACGCAGTATTTT.

The CDR3 reads CASSVSGLASNQPQHF. CDR3 sequence (DNA): TGTGCCAGCTCCGTTTCAGGGTTGGCAAGCAATCAGCCCCAGCATTTT. This chain links TRBV18 with TRBJ1-5; TRBD1 might be the D (5 bases). The V end lost 6 bases, the J end lost 1 base, and 16 bases lay between the germline ends. There are 16 residues in the CDR3. Germline values: CDR1 KGHSH, CDR2 LQKENI. Variable domain in full (rest from reference TRBV18 and TRBJ1-5): NAGVMQNPRHLVRRRGQEARLRCSPMKGHSHVYWYRQLPEEGLKFMVYLQKENIIDESGMPKERFSAEFPKEGPSILRIQQVVRGDSAAYFCASSVSGLASNQPQHFGDGTRLSIL.

There are a few counts of this clonotype. The chain combines TRBV7-3 with TRBJ2-3; D gene ambiguous. This CDR3 comprises 16 residues. The germline V gene encodes CDR1 SGHTA and CDR2 FQGTGA. V lost 5 bases and J 8 bases, leaving 23 bases between the germline ends. This chain's CDR3 is CASSPLLASTPVTQYF. Written as DNA, the CDR3 is TGTGCCAGCAGCCCTTTACTTGCAAGCACCCCGGTTACGCAGTATTTT.